This T cell receptor (beta chain) was recovered during a study of OX40 agonist ivuxolimab in advanced cancers. Study results and limitations: In CD8+ T cells, expanded clones were on average more numerous than in CD4+. Not determined was the antigen specificity of the expanded peripheral T cells.

Comment on this clone: Its specificity is not known.

Profiling relied on immunoSEQ multiplex PCR, and the TCRdb table lists in-frame clones only, not all of them. Here the sample spans 50,000 or so clones, 70% to 90% being singletons. J gave up 5 bases and V 2 bases, and 3 bases lay outside the gene matches. Germline V lookup: CDR1 SNHLY, CDR2 FYNNEI. The CDR3 spans 16 residues. The sequence was obtained from an adult with an advanced solid tumor such as melanoma, head and neck, liver or kidney cancer. V usage is TRBV2 and J usage is TRBJ2-1; 13 bases fit TRBD2. This specimen was CD4+ or CD8+ T cells sorted from blood, taken in a trial of the OX40 agonist ivuxolimab. CDR3 nucleotides: TGTGCCAGCAGTGAAAGGACTAGCGGGGGCCACAATGAGCAGTTCTTC. It encodes CASSERTSGGHNEQFF.